This T cell receptor (beta chain) was observed in a study of blood T cell repertoires in COVID-19. As for the study in general: PBMCs, B-cell-depleted T cells, or T cells were the source of the cDNA or gDNA that made up the material.

Assay used: immunoSEQ multiplex PCR; TCRdb lists only in-frame clones, some missing. The repertoire includes 210,000 or so clones, roughly 90% of them detected once, and 1.9% sits in the top ten. V lost 6 bases and J lost 1; bases outside the gene matches: 6. Germline V gene sequence: CDR1 MNHEY, CDR2 SVGAGI. The CDR3 has 15 amino acids. The receptor's source is a man aged 35 to 55 with active or convalescent COVID-19. Sequencing input: peripheral blood. V is TRBV6-5 and J is TRBJ2-5, with 9 bases fitting TRBD1. The CDR3 spells CASSIRGQGQETQYF. The DNA for the CDR3 is TGTGCCAGCAGCATTCGGGGACAGGGCCAAGAGACCCAGTACTTC.